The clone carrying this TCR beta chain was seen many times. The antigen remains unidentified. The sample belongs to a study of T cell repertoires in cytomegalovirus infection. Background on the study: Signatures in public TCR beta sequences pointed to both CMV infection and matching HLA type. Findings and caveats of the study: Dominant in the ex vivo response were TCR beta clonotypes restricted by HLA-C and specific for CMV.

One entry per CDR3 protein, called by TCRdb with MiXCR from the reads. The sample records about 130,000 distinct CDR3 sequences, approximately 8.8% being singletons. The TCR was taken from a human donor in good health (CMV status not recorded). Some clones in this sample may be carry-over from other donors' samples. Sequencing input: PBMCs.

The CDR3 DNA reads as TGTGCCAGCAGTTCTTGGACAGGGGACGAGCAGTACTTC. Residues: CASSSWTGDEQYF. The chain recombines TRBV12-3 or TRBV12-4 with TRBJ2-7; 9 bases match TRBD1. There are 13 residues in the CDR3. V was clipped by 4 bases and J by 5 bases; unmatched bases: 3.